The 3 T cell receptor beta chains below all came from one sample that was sequenced in a study of blood T cell repertoires in COVID-19. Sequenced by immunoSEQ multiplex PCR; TCRdb stores in-frame clones only, minus some. The sample shows over 100,000 clones, roughly 80% of them seen only once. The specimen was peripheral blood. Every receptor here comes from a human donor in a cohort sampled during active or convalescent COVID-19.

This clone was seen more than once but under ten times. The same CDR3 also results from other DNA sequences found in this sample. The rearrangement joins TRBV20-1 to TRBJ2-7; 10 bases agree with TRBD2. The V segment lost 3 bases and the J segment 2 bases; nucleotides outside the gene matches: 4. The CDR3 length is 14 residues. Germline CDR1 DFQATT, CDR2 SNEGSKA (reference sequence). The CDR3 sequence is CSASSSGGTYEQYF. For the CDR3, the DNA is TGCAGTGCTAGTTCTAGCGGGGGTACCTACGAGCAGTACTTC.

The genes are TRBV7-2 and TRBJ1-1; D perhaps matches TRBD1 (6 bases). Germline CDR1 is SGHTA and CDR2 is FQGNSA. The CDR3 is 15 amino acids. Trimming cost V 4 bases and J 3 bases, with 15 bases left between them. CDR3 DNA: TGTGCCAGCAGCTCACAGGGCCCTGGGTACACTGAAGCTTTCTTT. Translation gives CASSSQGPGYTEAFF.

Only one count was recorded for this clone. V is TRBV7-6 and J is TRBJ2-1; unclear D gene. V lost 1 base to trimming and J lost 6 bases, with 13 bases between them. This CDR3 spans 15 amino acids. CDR1 is SGHVS and CDR2 is FNYEAQ in the germline V gene. DNA of the CDR3: TGTGCCAGCAGCTTAGGTGGCTTAAAGTCCAATGAGCAGTTCTTC. Its protein product is CASSLGGLKSNEQFF.